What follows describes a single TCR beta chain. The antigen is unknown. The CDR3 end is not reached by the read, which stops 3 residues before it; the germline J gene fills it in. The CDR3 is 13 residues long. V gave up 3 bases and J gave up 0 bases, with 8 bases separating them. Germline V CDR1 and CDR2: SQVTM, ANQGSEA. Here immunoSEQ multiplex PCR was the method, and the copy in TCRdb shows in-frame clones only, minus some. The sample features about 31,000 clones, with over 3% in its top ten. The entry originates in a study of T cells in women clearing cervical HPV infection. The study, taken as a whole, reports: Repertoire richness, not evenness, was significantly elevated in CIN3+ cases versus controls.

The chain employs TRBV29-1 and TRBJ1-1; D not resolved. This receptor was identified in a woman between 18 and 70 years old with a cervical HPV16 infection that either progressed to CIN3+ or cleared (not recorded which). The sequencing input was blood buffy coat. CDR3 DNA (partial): TGCAGCGTTGATGCTAATCTGAACACTGAA. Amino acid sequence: CSVDANLNTE. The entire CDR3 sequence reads CSVDANLNTEAFF. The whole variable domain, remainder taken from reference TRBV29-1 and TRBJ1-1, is SAVISQKPSRDICQRGTSLTIQCQVDSQVTMMFWYRQQPGQSLTLIATANQGSEATYESGFVIDKFPISRPNLTFSTLTVSNMSPEDSSIYLCSVDANLNTEAFFGQGTRLTVV.